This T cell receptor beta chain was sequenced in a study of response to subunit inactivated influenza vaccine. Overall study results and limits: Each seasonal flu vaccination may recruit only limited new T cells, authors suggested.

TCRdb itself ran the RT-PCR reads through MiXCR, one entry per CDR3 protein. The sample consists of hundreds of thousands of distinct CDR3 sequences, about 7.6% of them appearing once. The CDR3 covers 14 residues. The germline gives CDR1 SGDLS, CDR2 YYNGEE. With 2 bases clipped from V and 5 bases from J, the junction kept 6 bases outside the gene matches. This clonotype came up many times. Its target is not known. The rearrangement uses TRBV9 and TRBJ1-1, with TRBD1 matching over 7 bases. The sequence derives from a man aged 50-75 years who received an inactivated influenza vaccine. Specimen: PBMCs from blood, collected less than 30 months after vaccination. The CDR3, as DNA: TGTGCCAGCAGCGTGTTCGGACAGGCAACTGAAGCTTTCTTT. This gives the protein CASSVFGQATEAFF.